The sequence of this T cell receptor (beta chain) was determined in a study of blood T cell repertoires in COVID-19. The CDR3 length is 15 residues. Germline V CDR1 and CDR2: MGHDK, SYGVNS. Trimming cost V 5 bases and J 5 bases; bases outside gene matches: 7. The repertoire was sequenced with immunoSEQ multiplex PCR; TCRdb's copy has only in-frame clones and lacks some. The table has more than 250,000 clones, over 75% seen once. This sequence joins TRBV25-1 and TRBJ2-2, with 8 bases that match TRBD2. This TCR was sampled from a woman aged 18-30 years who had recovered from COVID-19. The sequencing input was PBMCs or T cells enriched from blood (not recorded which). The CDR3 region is CASSQGGGRTGELFF. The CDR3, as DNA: TGTGCCAGCAGTCAAGGCGGCGGGAGGACCGGGGAGCTGTTTTTT.